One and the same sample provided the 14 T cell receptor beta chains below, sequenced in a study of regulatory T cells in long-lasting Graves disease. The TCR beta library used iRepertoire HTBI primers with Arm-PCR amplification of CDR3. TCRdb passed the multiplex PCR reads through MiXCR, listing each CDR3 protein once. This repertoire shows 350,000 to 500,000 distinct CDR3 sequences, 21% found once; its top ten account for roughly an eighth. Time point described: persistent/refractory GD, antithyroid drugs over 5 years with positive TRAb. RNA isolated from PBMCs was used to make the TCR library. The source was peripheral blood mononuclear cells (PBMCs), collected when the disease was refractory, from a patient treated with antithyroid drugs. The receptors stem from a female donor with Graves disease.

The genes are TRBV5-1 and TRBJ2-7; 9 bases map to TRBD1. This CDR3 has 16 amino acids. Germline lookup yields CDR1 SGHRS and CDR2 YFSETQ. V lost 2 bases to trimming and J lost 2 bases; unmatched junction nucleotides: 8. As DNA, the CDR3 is TGCGCCAGCAGCTTCCCGGACAGGGGCCCTGCCTACGAGCAGTACTTC. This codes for CASSFPDRGPAYEQYF.

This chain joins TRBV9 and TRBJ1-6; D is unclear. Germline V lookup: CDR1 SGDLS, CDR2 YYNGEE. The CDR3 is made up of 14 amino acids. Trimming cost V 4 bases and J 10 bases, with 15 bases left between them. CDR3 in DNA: TGTGCCAGCAGCCCAGGAGGGTGGGAGTCACCCCTCCACTTT. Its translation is CASSPGGWESPLHF.

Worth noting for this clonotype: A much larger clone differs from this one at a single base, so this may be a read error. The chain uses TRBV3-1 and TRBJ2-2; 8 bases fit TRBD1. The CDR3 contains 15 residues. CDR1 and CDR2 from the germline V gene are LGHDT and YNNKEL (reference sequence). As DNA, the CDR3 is TGTGCCAGCAGCCAGGGACAGGCGAACACCGGGGAGCTGTCTTTT. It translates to CASSQGQANTGELSF.

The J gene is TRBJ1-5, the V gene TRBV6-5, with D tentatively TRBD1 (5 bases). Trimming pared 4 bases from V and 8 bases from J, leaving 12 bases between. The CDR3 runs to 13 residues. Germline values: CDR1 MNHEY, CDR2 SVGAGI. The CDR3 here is CASSLGLAEPQHF. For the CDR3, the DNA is TGTGCCAGCAGTTTGGGACTGGCGGAGCCCCAGCATTTT.

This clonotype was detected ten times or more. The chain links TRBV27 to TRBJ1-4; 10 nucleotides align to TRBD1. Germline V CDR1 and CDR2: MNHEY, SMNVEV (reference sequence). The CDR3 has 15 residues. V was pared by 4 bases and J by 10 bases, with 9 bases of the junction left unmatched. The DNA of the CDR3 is TGTGCCAGCAGTTCAGCCGGGACAGGGGTTGGAAAACTGTTTTTT. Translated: CASSSAGTGVGKLFF. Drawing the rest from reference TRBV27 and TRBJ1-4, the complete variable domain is EAQVTQNPRYLITVTGKKLTVTCSQNMNHEYMSWYRQDPGLGLRQIYYSMNVEVTDKGDVPEGYKVSRKEKRNFPLILESPSPNQTSLYFCASSSAGTGVGKLFFGSGTQLSVL.

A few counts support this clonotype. CDR3 loop: CASSLRTGSAYSNQPQHF. The CDR3, as DNA: TGTGCCAGTAGTCTTCGGACAGGATCGGCATATAGCAATCAGCCCCAGCATTTT. The chain links TRBV19 to TRBJ1-5, with 7 bases fitting TRBD1. V gave up 5 bases and J gave up 0 bases; unmatched junction bases: 13. The germline CDR1 and CDR2 sequences are LNHDA and SQIVND (reference sequence). The CDR3 sequence is 18 residues long.

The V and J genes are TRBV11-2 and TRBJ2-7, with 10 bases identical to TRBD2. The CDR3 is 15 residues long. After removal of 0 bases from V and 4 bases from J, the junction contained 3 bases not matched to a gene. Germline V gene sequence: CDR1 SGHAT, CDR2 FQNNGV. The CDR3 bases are TGTGCCAGCAGCTTAGAAGCGGGAGGGCTTTACGAGCAGTACTTC. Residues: CASSLEAGGLYEQYF.

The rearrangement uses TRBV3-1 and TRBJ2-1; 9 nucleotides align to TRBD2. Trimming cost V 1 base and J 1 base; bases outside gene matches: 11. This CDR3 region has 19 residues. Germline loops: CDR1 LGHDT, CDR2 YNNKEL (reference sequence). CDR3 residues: CASSQGIAGVEGSYNEQFF. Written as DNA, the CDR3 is TGTGCCAGCAGCCAAGGGATAGCGGGAGTAGAGGGGTCCTACAATGAGCAGTTCTTC.

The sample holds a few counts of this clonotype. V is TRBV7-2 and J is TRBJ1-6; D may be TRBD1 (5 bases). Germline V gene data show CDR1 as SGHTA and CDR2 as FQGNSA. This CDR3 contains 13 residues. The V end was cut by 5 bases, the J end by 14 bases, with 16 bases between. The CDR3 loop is CASSPSRESTLHF. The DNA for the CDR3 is TGTGCCAGCAGCCCTTCCAGGGAAAGTACCCTCCACTTT. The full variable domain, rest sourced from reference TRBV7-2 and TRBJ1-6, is GAGVSQSPSNKVTEKGKDVELRCDPISGHTALYWYRQSLGQGLEFLIYFQGNSAPDKSGLPSDRFSAERTGGSVSTLTIQRTQQEDSAVYLCASSPSRESTLHFGNGTRLTVT.

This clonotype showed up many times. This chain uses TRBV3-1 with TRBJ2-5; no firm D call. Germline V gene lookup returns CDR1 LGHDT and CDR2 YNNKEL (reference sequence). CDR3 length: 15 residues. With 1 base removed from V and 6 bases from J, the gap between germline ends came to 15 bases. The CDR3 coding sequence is TGTGCCAGCAGCCAAGGGGCGGCATTCGGGCAGACCCAGTACTTC. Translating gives CASSQGAAFGQTQYF.

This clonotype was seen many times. The chain's CDR3 is CASSPKTGGPSYEQYF. CDR3 bases: TGTGCCAGCAGCCCTAAGACAGGGGGCCCCTCCTACGAGCAGTACTTC. The chain recombines TRBV28 with TRBJ2-7; 10 bases are a match to TRBD1. CDR3 length equals 16 residues. Germline CDR1 is MDHEN and CDR2 is SYDVKM. The V segment lost 6 bases and the J segment 0 bases; nucleotides outside the gene matches: 8.

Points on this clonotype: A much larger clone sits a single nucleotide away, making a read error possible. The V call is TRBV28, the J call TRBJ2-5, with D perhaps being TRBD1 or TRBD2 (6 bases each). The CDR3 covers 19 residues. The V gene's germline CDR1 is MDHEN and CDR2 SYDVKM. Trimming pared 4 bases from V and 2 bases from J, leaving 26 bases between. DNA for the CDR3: TGTGCCAGCAGTTCCCTAAGGCTCAGGAAGAGGAGGGGGCAAGAGACCCAGTACTTC. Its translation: CASSSLRLRKRRGQETQYF.

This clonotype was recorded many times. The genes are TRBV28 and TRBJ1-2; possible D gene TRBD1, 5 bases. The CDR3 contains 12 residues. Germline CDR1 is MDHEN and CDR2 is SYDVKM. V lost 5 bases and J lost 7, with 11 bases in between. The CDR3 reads CASSPQGIGYTF. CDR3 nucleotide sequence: TGTGCCAGCAGTCCCCAGGGAATTGGCTACACCTTC.

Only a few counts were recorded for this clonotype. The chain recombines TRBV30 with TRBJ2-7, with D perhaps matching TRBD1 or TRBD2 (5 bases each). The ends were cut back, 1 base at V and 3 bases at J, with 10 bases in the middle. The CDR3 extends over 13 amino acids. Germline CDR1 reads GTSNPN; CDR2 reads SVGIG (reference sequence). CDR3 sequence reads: CAWSGGNNYEQYF. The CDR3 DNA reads TGTGCCTGGAGTGGGGGGAACAACTACGAGCAGTACTTC.